Below are 24 T cell receptor beta chains sequenced from a single sample in a study of PD-L1 blockade in urothelial cancer. The time point was: pretreatment peripheral blood. The repertoire was sequenced with immunoSEQ multiplex PCR; TCRdb's copy has only in-frame clones and lacks some. Here the sample spans 49,000 or so clones, 86% being singletons. The source material was PBMCs, sampled around atezolizumab (anti-PD-L1) treatment. The receptors here all came from a man aged 60 to 69 with urothelial cancer.

The chain couples TRBV5-4 to TRBJ1-5; D not resolved. The germline V gene encodes CDR1 SGHNT and CDR2 YYREEE (reference sequence). V lost 0 bases and J lost 7, with 14 bases in between. The CDR3 has 15 residues. As DNA, the CDR3 is TGTGCCAGCAGCTTGGAGCCCACCGCCAGGCAGCCCCAGCATTTT. Its protein product is CASSLEPTARQPQHF.

The V and J genes are TRBV6-5 and TRBJ1-2; D not resolved. CDR1 is MNHEY and CDR2 is SVGAGI in the germline V gene. This CDR3 has 12 residues. V was clipped by 2 bases and J by 8 bases, with 9 bases between them. CDR3 sequence reads: CASSYDWRGYTF. CDR3 DNA sequence: TGTGCCAGCAGTTACGACTGGCGCGGCTACACCTTC.

CDR3 residues: CASSSGFGPVATAFF. The CDR3 nucleotides read TGTGCCAGCAGCTCGGGGTTTGGTCCAGTCGCGACAGCTTTCTTT. The J gene is TRBJ1-1, the V gene TRBV7-9; D not certain. The CDR3 consists of 15 residues. Looked up from germline, CDR1 is SEHNR and CDR2 is FQNEAQ (reference sequence). V was shortened by 4 bases and J by 10 bases, with 22 bases between the two germline ends.

V usage is TRBV5-1 and J usage is TRBJ2-2; the match to TRBD2 covers 13 bases. Trimming took 5 bases from V and 5 from J; bases not matched to a gene: 9. This CDR3 spans 17 amino acids. From germline, CDR1 is SGHRS and CDR2 YFSETQ. The CDR3 DNA reads as TGCGCCAGCAGGTCCCAACTAGCGGGAGGGCGAACCGGGGAGCTGTTTTTT. This translates into CASRSQLAGGRTGELFF.

The V call is TRBV7-8, the J call TRBJ2-7; D remains ambiguous. CDR3 length: 15 amino acids. V was cut by 5 bases and J by 3 bases, with 17 bases left in between. Per the germline V gene, CDR1 is SGHVS and CDR2 is FQNEAQ. The CDR3 bases are TGTGCCAGCAGCCTGACCCTAAACCTAGTCTACGAGCAGTACTTC. Amino acid sequence: CASSLTLNLVYEQYF. The full variable domain, rest sourced from reference TRBV7-8 and TRBJ2-7, is GAGVSQSPRYKVAKRGQDVALRCDPISGHVSLFWYQQALGQGPEFLTYFQNEAQLDKSGLPSDRFFAERPEGSVSTLKIQRTQQEDSAVYLCASSLTLNLVYEQYFGPGTRLTVT.

Details on this clone: This specimen includes other DNA sequences encoding the same CDR3. V and J are TRBV4-1 and TRBJ1-1, with D possibly TRBD1 on 5 matching bases. Germline V gene lookup returns CDR1 MGHRA and CDR2 YSYEKL. CDR3 length: 13 residues. V gave up 4 bases and J gave up 4 bases, with 10 bases separating them. CDR3 bases: TGCGCCAGCAGCCGTGGACAAAGCACTGAAGCTTTCTTT. Its protein product is CASSRGQSTEAFF.

The CDR3 bases are TGTGCCAGCAGCCAAGGACACATAAACTATGGCTACACCTTC. Amino acid sequence: CASSQGHINYGYTF. This chain connects TRBV14 to TRBJ1-2; D is ambiguous. The CDR3 extends over 14 amino acids. V lost 1 base and J lost 2, with 8 bases in between. Germline assignment: CDR1 SGHDN and CDR2 FVKESK. Together with reference TRBV14 and TRBJ1-2, the CDR3 gives the full variable domain: EAGVTQFPSHSVIEKGQTVTLRCDPISGHDNLYWYRRVMGKEIKFLLHFVKESKQDESGMPNNRFLAERTGGTYSTLKVQPAELEDSGVYFCASSQGHINYGYTFGSGTRLTVV.

The gene calls are TRBV6-5 and TRBJ2-1, with 13 nucleotides matching TRBD2. Trimming took 6 bases from V and 9 from J; bases not matched to a gene: 2. The CDR3 length is 13 residues. In germline, CDR1 is MNHEY, CDR2 SVGAGI. As DNA, the CDR3 is TGTGCCAGCAGCCGACTAGCGGGAGGTGAGCAGTTCTTC. Its protein product is CASSRLAGGEQFF.

The CDR3 loop is CAWVRQGGETQYF. The CDR3 DNA reads TGTGCCTGGGTCCGCCAGGGCGGAGAGACCCAGTACTTC. The V gene is TRBV30, the J gene TRBJ2-5; D perhaps matches TRBD1 (5 bases). The CDR3 has 13 residues. CDR1 is GTSNPN and CDR2 is SVGIG in the germline V gene (reference sequence). The V gene lost 5 bases and the J gene lost 4 bases, with 14 bases spanning the gap.

The chain uses TRBV29-1 and TRBJ2-7; 9 nucleotides line up with TRBD1. With 7 bases clipped from V and 6 bases from J, the junction kept 7 bases outside the gene matches. The CDR3 is 12 amino acids. Per germline, CDR1 SQVTM and CDR2 ANQGSEA. CDR3 sequence reads: CSGGQGSGEQYF. Written as DNA, the CDR3 is TGCAGCGGGGGACAGGGATCGGGCGAGCAGTACTTC.

J is TRBJ1-6 and V is TRBV7-9; weak D call: TRBD1 (6 bases). There are 12 residues in the CDR3. V was pared by 5 bases and J by 10 bases, with 9 bases between. Looked up from germline, CDR1 is SEHNR and CDR2 is FQNEAQ (reference sequence). DNA of the CDR3: TGTGCCAGCAGCAACCAGGGGTCACCCCTCCACTTT. Its protein product is CASSNQGSPLHF.

The CDR3 sequence: CASSEGTGMVRKLFF. The CDR3 coding sequence is TGTGCCAGCAGTGAAGGGACAGGGATGGTCAGGAAACTGTTTTTT. The rearrangement uses TRBV6-1 and TRBJ1-4, with 8 nucleotides matching TRBD1. Germline values: CDR1 MNHNS, CDR2 SASEGT. The CDR3 covers 15 residues. The J segment lost 11 bases and the V segment lost 1 base, leaving 9 bases of the junction unmatched.

With regard to this clone: At one end, the junction sequence differs from germline, possibly due to a read error. The chain combines TRBV29-1 with TRBJ2-7; the match to TRBD2 covers 8 bases. CDR1 SQVTM and CDR2 ANQGSEA come from the germline V gene. The CDR3 covers 13 residues. The CDR3 loop reads CSGSGGSSYDQYF. The DNA for the CDR3 is TGCAGCGGGAGCGGGGGCTCCTCCTACGATCAGTACTTC.

This chain links TRBV6-1 with TRBJ2-3, with a possible D match to TRBD2 (5 bases). Germline CDR1 is MNHNS and CDR2 is SASEGT. This CDR3 has 12 amino acids. The ends were cut back, 8 bases at V and 1 base at J, with 7 bases in the middle. The CDR3 DNA is TGTGCCAGCGAGAGGGGCACAGATACGCAGTATTTT. It yields the protein CASERGTDTQYF.

This clone has only one observation. This chain joins TRBV19 and TRBJ1-2, with 10 bases lining up with TRBD1. This CDR3 spans 18 amino acids. V shed 6 bases, J shed 0 bases, and the junction held 13 bases outside the gene matches. CDR1 is LNHDA and CDR2 is SQIVND in the germline V gene (reference sequence). CDR3 sequence reads: CASSPIGRDRGTNYGYTF. The CDR3 coding sequence is TGTGCCAGTAGCCCCATCGGAAGGGACAGGGGAACTAACTATGGCTACACCTTC.

The J gene is TRBJ1-5, the V gene TRBV29-1; 9 nucleotides match TRBD1. V trimming: 7 bases; J trimming: 2 bases; junction bases outside the gene matches: 6. Germline CDR1 is SQVTM and CDR2 is ANQGSEA. CDR3 size: 14 residues. CDR3 loop: CSATGGRGNQPQHF. As DNA, the CDR3 is TGCAGCGCGACAGGGGGTAGAGGCAATCAGCCCCAGCATTTT.

This clone has ten or more counts. J is TRBJ1-2 and V is TRBV5-4; TRBD1 is a possible D gene (5 bases). The CDR3 length is 13 residues. Trimming removed 4 bases at V and 3 bases at J, with 10 bases between. Germline CDR1 SGHNT, CDR2 YYREEE (reference sequence). Here the CDR3 DNA reads TGTGCCAGCAGCAAGACAGAACACTATGGCTACACCTTC. It is translated as CASSKTEHYGYTF.

The chain recombines TRBV5-3 with TRBJ1-1; 9 bases map to TRBD1. TRBV5-3 is an open reading frame whose function is uncertain. The junction had 7 bases not matched to a gene; V was cut back by 8 bases and J by 5 bases. CDR3 size: 13 residues. CDR3 loop: CASRTGECTEAFF. The CDR3 coding sequence is TGTGCCAGTCGGACAGGGGAATGTACTGAAGCTTTCTTT.

This clone appeared once. The V call is TRBV9, the J call TRBJ1-1, with TRBD1 matching over 8 bases. Germline V CDR1 and CDR2: SGDLS, YYNGEE. The CDR3 covers 16 residues. J gave up 2 bases and V 0 bases, and 6 bases lay outside the gene matches. The CDR3 sequence is CASSVVPSGGNTEAFF. In nucleotides, the CDR3 is TGTGCCAGCAGCGTAGTCCCGTCAGGGGGCAACACTGAAGCTTTCTTT.

This chain links TRBV11-2 with TRBJ2-7; the D gene is possibly TRBD1 (5 bases). In germline, CDR1 is SGHAT, CDR2 FQNNGV. The V and J ends lost 0 bases and 0 bases respectively, with 9 bases between them. This CDR3 contains 15 residues. In DNA form, the CDR3 reads TGTGCCAGCAGCTTAGATTACAGGCTCTCCTACGAGCAGTACTTC. This codes for CASSLDYRLSYEQYF.

V is TRBV5-1 and J is TRBJ2-3; D possibly corresponds to TRBD2 (6 bases). The CDR3 length is 13 residues. Germline V gene data show CDR1 as SGHRS and CDR2 as YFSETQ. V lost 5 bases to trimming and J lost 6 bases, with 13 bases between them. CDR3 nucleotide sequence: TGCGCCAGCAGGCGGAGGGATCCGGATACGCAGTATTTT. Its translation is CASRRRDPDTQYF.

This rearrangement joins TRBV7-2 to TRBJ1-5; 9 nucleotides align to TRBD1. The length of the CDR3 is 16 residues. Germline V lookup: CDR1 SGHTA, CDR2 FQGNSA. The V segment lost 0 bases and the J segment 6 bases; nucleotides outside the gene matches: 6. CDR3 in amino acids: CASSLALGTGIQPQHF. CDR3 coding DNA: TGTGCCAGCAGCTTAGCGCTAGGGACAGGGATTCAGCCCCAGCATTTT.

The CDR3 loop reads CASTVQGRGTEAFF. The DNA of the CDR3 is TGTGCCAGCACCGTCCAGGGCAGGGGAACTGAAGCTTTCTTT. The chain couples TRBV6-1 to TRBJ1-1, with D possibly TRBD1 on 6 matching bases. Trimming shortened V by 7 bases and J by 5 bases, and 17 bases separated the two germline ends. The CDR3 consists of 14 residues. CDR1 and CDR2 from the germline V gene are MNHNS and SASEGT.

The CDR3 loop is CAIRDRTTEAFF. As DNA, the CDR3 is TGTGCCATCAGAGACAGGACCACTGAAGCTTTCTTT. The chain joins TRBV10-3 to TRBJ1-1; a weak D match, TRBD1 (6 bases). The CDR3 runs to 12 residues. V dropped 6 bases and J dropped 4 bases, with 9 bases sitting between them. From germline, CDR1 is ENHRY and CDR2 SYGVKD.